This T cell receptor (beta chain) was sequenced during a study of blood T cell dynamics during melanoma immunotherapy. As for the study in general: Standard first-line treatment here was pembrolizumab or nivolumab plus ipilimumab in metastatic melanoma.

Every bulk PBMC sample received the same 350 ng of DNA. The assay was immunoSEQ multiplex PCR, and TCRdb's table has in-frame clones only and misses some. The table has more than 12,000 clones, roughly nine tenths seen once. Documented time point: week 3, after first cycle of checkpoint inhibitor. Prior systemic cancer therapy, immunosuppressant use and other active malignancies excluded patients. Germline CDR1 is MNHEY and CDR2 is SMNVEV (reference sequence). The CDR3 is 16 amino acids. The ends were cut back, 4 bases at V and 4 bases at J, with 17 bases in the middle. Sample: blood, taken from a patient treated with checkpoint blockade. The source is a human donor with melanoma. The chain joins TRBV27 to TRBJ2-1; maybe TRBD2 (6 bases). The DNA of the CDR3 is TGTGCCAGCAGTTCCGCGGGGTCCCCGCGGTACAATGAGCAGTTCTTC. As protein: CASSSAGSPRYNEQFF.